The T cell receptor beta chain described here comes from a study of T-cell reconstitution after alpha-beta-depleted transplantation in children. This CDR3 has 20 residues. CDR1 and CDR2 from the germline V gene are LNHDA and SQIVND (reference sequence). V was pared by 8 bases and J by 0 bases, with 16 bases of the junction left unmatched. Overall study results and limits: Hyperexpanded clones declined; after one year, newly produced T cells mostly supplied diversity. Several hundred graft clones that had expanded were reportedly the source of alpha-beta T cells about two months after transplant. Recipient T cells and thymic progenitors that survived were the source of the high TCRbeta diversity seen at day 60 in some patients.

Library preparation (for TCRbeta) was performed with unique molecular identifiers. TCRdb ran MiXCR on the PCR reads and lists one entry per CDR3 protein. Of 530,000 or so distinct CDR3 sequences in the sample, 27% were seen once. As for this clonotype: Antigen specificity is unknown.

The sequence derives from a boy younger than two with Wiskott-Aldrich syndrome, due to receive a stem cell transplant. The specimen was PBMCs, collected before TCRalphabeta/CD19-depleted stem cell transplant. V gene TRBV19 combines with J gene TRBJ2-1, with 13 positions matching TRBD2. Written as DNA, the CDR3 is TGTGCCAGTGCCGACGGGAAACTAGCGGGAGGGCCGAGCTCCTACAATGAGCAGTTCTTC. It yields the protein CASADGKLAGGPSSYNEQFF.